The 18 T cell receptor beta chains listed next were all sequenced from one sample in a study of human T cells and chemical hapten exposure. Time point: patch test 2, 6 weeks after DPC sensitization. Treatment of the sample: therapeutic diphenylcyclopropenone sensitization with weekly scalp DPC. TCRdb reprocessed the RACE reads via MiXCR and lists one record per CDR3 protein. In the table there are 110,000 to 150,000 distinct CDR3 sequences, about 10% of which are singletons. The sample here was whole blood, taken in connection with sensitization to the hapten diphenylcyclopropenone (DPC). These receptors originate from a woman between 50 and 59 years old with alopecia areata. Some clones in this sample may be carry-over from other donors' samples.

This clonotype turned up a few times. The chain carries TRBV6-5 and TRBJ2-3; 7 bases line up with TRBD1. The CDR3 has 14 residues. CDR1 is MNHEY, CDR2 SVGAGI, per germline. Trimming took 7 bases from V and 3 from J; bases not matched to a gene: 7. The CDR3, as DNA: TGTGCCAGCAAGGGGGCCTCGAGTACAGATACGCAGTATTTT. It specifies CASKGASSTDTQYF.

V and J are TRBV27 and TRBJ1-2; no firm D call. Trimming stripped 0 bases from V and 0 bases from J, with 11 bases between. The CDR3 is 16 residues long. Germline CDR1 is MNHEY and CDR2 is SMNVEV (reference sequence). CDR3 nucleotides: TGTGCCAGCAGTTTATCCCCGGCCCCCGCTAACTATGGCTACACCTTC. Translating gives CASSLSPAPANYGYTF.

The CDR3 loop is CASSIRDGGYTF. The CDR3 bases are TGTGCCAGTAGTATCCGGGACGGCGGCTACACCTTC. The chain is built from TRBV19 and TRBJ1-2, with D possibly being TRBD1 (5 bases). The CDR3 runs 12 residues. The ends were cut back, 3 bases at V and 8 bases at J, with 10 bases in the middle. Per the germline V gene, CDR1 is LNHDA and CDR2 is SQIVND (reference sequence).

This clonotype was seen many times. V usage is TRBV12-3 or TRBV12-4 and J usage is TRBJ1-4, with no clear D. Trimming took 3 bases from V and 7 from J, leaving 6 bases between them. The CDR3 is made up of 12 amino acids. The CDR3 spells CASSFEGEKLFF. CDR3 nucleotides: TGTGCCAGCAGTTTTGAGGGTGAAAAACTGTTTTTT.

The DNA of the CDR3 is TGTGCCAGCAGCTTGGAATGGGCGGGAGGGCCATGGAATGAGCAGTTCTTC. Translated, it gives CASSLEWAGGPWNEQFF. The V call is TRBV5-5, the J call TRBJ2-1; 9 bases map to TRBD2. Germline values: CDR1 SGHKS, CDR2 YYEKEE (reference sequence). This CDR3 spans 17 amino acids. J was trimmed by 7 bases and V by 0 bases; bases with no gene match: 11.

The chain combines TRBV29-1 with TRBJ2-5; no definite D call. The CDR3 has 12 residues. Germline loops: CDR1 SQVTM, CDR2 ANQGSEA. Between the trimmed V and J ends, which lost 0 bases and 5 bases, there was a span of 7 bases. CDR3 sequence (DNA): TGCAGCGTTGAAGAGGGTATGGAGACCCAGTACTTC. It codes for CSVEEGMETQYF.

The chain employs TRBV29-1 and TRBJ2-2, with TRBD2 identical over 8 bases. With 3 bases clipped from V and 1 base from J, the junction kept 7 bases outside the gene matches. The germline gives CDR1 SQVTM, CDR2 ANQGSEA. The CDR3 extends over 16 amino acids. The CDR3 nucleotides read TGCAGCGTTGAGGGCCCACTAGCGGAGAACACCGGGGAGCTGTTTTTT. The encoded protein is CSVEGPLAENTGELFF.

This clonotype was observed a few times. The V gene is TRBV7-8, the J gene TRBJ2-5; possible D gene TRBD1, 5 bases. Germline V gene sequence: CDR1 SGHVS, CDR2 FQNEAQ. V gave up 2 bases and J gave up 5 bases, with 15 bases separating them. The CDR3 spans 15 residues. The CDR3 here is CASSLSGIGVETQYF. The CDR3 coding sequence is TGTGCCAGCAGCTTAAGTGGCATAGGGGTCGAGACCCAGTACTTC.

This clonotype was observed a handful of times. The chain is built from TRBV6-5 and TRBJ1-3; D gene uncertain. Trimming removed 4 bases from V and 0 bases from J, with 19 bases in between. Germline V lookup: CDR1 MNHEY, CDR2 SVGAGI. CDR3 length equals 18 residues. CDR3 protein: CASSSRRTDTLSGNTIYF. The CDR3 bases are TGTGCCAGCAGTTCCAGAAGGACGGATACGCTCTCTGGAAACACCATATATTTT.

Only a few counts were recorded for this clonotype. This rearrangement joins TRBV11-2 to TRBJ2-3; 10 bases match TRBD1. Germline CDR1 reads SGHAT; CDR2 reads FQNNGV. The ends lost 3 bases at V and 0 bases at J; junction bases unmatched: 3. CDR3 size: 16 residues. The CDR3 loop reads CASSFDRGPSTDTQYF. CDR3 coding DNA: TGTGCCAGCAGCTTCGACAGGGGGCCCAGCACAGATACGCAGTATTTT.

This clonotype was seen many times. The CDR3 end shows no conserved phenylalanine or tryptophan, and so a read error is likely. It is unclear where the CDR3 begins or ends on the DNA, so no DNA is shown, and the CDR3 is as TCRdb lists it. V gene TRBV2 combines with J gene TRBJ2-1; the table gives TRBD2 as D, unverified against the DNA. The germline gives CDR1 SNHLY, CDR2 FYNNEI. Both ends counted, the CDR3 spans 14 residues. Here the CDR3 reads CASSELAAGGLRKA.

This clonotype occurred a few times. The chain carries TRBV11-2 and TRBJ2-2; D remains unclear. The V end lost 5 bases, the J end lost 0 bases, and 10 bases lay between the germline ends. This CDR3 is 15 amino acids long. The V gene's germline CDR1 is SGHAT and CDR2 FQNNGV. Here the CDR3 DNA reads TGTGCCAGCAGCGGCTCCCCCGCGAACACCGGGGAGCTGTTTTTT. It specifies CASSGSPANTGELFF. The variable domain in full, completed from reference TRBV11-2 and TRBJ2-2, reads EAGVAQSPRYKIIEKRQSVAFWCNPISGHATLYWYQQILGQGPKLLIQFQNNGVVDDSQLPKDRFSAERLKGVDSTLKIQPAKLEDSAVYLCASSGSPANTGELFFGEGSRLTVL.

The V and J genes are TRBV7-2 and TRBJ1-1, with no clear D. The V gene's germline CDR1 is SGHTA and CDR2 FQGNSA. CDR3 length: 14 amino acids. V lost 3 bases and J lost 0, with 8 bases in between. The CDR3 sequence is CASSFGRLNTEAFF. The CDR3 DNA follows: TGTGCCAGCAGCTTCGGACGGTTGAACACTGAAGCTTTCTTT.

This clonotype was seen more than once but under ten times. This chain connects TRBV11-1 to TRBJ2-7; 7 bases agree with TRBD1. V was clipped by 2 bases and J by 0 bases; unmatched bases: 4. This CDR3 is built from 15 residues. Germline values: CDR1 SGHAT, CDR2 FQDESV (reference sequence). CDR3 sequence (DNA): TGTGCCAGCAGCTTAACGGGACAGAGCTCCTACGAGCAGTACTTC. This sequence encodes CASSLTGQSSYEQYF. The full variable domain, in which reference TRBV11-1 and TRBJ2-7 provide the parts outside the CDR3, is EAEVAQSPRYKITEKSQAVAFWCDPISGHATLYWYRQILGQGPELLVQFQDESVVDDSQLPKDRFSAERLKGVDSTLKIQPAELGDSAMYLCASSLTGQSSYEQYFGPGTRLTVT.

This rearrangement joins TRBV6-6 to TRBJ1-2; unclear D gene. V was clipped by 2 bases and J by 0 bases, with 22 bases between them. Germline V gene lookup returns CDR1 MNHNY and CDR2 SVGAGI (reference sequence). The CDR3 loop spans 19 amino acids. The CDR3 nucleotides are TGTGCCAGCAGTTACGGGCAGGCCACATTCTGGCGCCCTAACTATGGCTACACCTTC. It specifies CASSYGQATFWRPNYGYTF.

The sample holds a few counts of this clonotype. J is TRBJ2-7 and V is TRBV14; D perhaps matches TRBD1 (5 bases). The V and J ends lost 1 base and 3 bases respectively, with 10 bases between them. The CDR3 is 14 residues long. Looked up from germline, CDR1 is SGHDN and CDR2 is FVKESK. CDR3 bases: TGTGCCAGCAGCCAAGGGCGGACAAACTACGAGCAGTACTTC. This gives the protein CASSQGRTNYEQYF.

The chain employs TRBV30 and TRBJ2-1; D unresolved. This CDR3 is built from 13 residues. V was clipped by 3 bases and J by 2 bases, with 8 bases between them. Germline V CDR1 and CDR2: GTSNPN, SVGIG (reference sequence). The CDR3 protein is CAWRRLAYNEQFF. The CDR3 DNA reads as TGTGCCTGGAGACGCTTAGCCTACAATGAGCAGTTCTTC.

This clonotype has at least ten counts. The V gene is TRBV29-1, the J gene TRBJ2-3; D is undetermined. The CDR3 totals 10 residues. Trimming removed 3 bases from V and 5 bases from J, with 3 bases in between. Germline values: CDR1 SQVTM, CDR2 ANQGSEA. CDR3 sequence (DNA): TGCAGCGTTGACGAAGATACGCAGTATTTT. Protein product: CSVDEDTQYF.